This T cell receptor (beta chain) was sequenced in a study of regulatory T cells in long-lasting Graves disease. Building of the TCR beta libraries involved iRepertoire HTBI primers and Arm-PCR of CDR3 regions. One entry per CDR3 protein results from TCRdb running MiXCR on the multiplex PCR reads. The sample contains 500,000 or so distinct CDR3 sequences, 15% to 20% of which appear only once. Time point specified: newly diagnosed GD, antithyroid drugs for less than 3 months. The TCR library was made from RNA that had been extracted from PBMCs in TRIzol. This CDR3 comprises 13 residues. J gave up 4 bases and V 7 bases, and 7 bases lay outside the gene matches. CDR1 SNHLY and CDR2 FYNNEI come from the germline V gene. These data are also associated with another study on T cells in Graves' hyperthyroidism and ophthalmopathy.

The sequence came from a man in his forties or fifties with Graves disease. The input for sequencing was peripheral blood mononuclear cells (PBMCs), taken at new diagnosis, from a patient treated with antithyroid drugs. V usage is TRBV2 and J usage is TRBJ2-7; 7 nucleotides align to TRBD1. CDR3 DNA sequence: TGTGCCAGCATGGGGACAGAACCTTACGAGCAGTACTTC. Its protein is CASMGTEPYEQYF.